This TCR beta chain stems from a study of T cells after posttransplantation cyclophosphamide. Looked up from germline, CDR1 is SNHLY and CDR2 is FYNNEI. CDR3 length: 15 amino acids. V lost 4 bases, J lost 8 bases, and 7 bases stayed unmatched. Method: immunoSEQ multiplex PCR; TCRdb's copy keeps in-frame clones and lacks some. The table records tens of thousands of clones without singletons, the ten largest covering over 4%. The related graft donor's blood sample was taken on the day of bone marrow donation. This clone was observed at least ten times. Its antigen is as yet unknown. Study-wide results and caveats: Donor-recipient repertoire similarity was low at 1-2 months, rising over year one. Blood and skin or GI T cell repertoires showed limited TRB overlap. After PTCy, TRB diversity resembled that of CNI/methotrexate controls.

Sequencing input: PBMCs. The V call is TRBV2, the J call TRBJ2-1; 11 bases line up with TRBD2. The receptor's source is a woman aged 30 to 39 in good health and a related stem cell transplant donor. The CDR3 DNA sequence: TGTGCCAGCAGTGGTAGCGGGGGGGCCTCTGATGAGCAGTTCTTC. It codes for CASSGSGGASDEQFF.